The 29 T cell receptor beta chains below all came from one sample that was sequenced in a study of control samples from healthy donors and cancer patients. Sequencing used immunoSEQ multiplex PCR; TCRdb keeps in-frame clones, though not all of them. The data show some 100,000 clones, with roughly 90% seen just once and 3% held by the top ten. Sequencing input: blood. The receptors were sampled from a human donor in good health. The donor label of this sample is uncertain.

V usage is TRBV3-1 (or the pseudogene TRBV3-2) and J usage is TRBJ1-6, with D perhaps matching TRBD1 (5 bases). Looked up from germline, CDR1 is LGHDT and CDR2 is YNNKEL (reference sequence). The CDR3 has 14 amino acids. Trimming took off 2 bases at V and 9 bases at J, with 11 bases between the two ends. The CDR3: CASSQQGGSSPLHF. In nucleotides, the CDR3 is TGTGCCAGCAGCCAACAGGGCGGAAGTTCACCCCTCCACTTT.

The CDR3 DNA reads as TGTGCCAGCAACAGGGGGCGAAATTCACCCCTCCACTTT. It is translated as CASNRGRNSPLHF. This chain uses TRBV12-3 or TRBV12-4 with TRBJ1-6; 9 bases are shared with TRBD1. After removal of 7 bases from V and 7 bases from J, the junction contained 2 bases not matched to a gene. The CDR3 has 13 residues.

The chain employs TRBV10-3 and TRBJ2-1; D not certain. Germline CDR1 reads ENHRY; CDR2 reads SYGVKD. The CDR3 length is 14 residues. With 4 bases removed from V and 6 bases from J, the gap between germline ends came to 13 bases. The CDR3 region has the DNA TGTGCCATCAGTGGAGGCGACTCGGTCAATGAGCAGTTCTTC. The encoded protein is CAISGGDSVNEQFF.

The CDR3 loop reads CASSSGGSGNTIYF. In DNA form, the CDR3 reads TGCGCCAGCAGCTCAGGGGGCTCTGGAAACACCATATATTTT. The chain combines TRBV5-1 with TRBJ1-3; 7 bases are a match to TRBD1. The trim removed 3 bases at V and 0 bases at J, leaving 0 bases unmatched. Germline V gene data show CDR1 as SGHRS and CDR2 as YFSETQ. This CDR3 is 14 amino acids long.

The rearrangement uses TRBV27 and TRBJ1-2, with D possibly TRBD1 on 6 matching bases. CDR1 and CDR2 (germline): MNHEY, SMNVEV (reference sequence). The V and J ends lost 5 bases and 2 bases respectively, with 9 bases between them. The CDR3 is made up of 13 amino acids. The CDR3 DNA is TGTGCCAGCAGTACCGACAGGAACTATGGCTACACCTTC. Its translation is CASSTDRNYGYTF.

The V and J genes are TRBV12-5 and TRBJ1-4, with a tentative D call TRBD1 (6 bases). Per the germline V gene, CDR1 is LGHNT and CDR2 is FRNRAP. The length of the CDR3 is 16 residues. Trimming left V 6 bases short and J 2 bases short, with 16 bases between. The CDR3 sequence is CASGSGGGGTNEKLFF. The DNA for the CDR3 is TGTGCTAGTGGAAGCGGAGGGGGAGGCACTAATGAAAAACTGTTTTTT.

This chain connects TRBV6-5 to TRBJ2-7; TRBD1 matches 11 bases. The CDR3 runs to 14 residues. The J segment lost 4 bases and the V segment lost 6 bases, leaving 5 bases of the junction unmatched. The germline gives CDR1 MNHEY, CDR2 SVGAGI. CDR3 residues: CASRDRGLVYEQYF. In DNA, the CDR3 is TGTGCCAGCAGGGACAGGGGGCTTGTTTACGAGCAGTACTTC.

J is TRBJ2-5 and V is TRBV27; no clear D gene. V lost 6 bases and J 5 bases, leaving 13 bases between the germline ends. Germline V gene sequence: CDR1 MNHEY, CDR2 SMNVEV (reference sequence). The CDR3 contains 13 residues. The CDR3 loop reads CASSYGEGETQYF. DNA for the CDR3: TGTGCCAGCAGCTACGGCGAAGGGGAGACCCAGTACTTC.

This chain connects TRBV9 to TRBJ1-2; perhaps TRBD1 as D (5 bases). Germline CDR1 and CDR2: SGDLS and YYNGEE. Trimming left V 0 bases short and J 7 bases short, with 13 bases between. This CDR3 comprises 14 residues. The CDR3 bases are TGTGCCAGCAGCGTAGCTCGGAGGGGAGGTGGCTACACCTTC. The encoded protein is CASSVARRGGGYTF.

The chain joins TRBV9 to TRBJ1-6; D perhaps matches TRBD1 (5 bases). This CDR3 contains 13 residues. In germline, CDR1 is SGDLS, CDR2 YYNGEE. The V end was cut by 0 bases, the J end by 11 bases, with 9 bases between. CDR3 amino acids: CASSVGQGAPLHF. Written as DNA, the CDR3 is TGTGCCAGCAGCGTAGGGCAGGGAGCACCCCTCCACTTT.

This chain joins TRBV7-9 and TRBJ2-4, with D perhaps TRBD2 (6 bases). V was cut by 5 bases and J by 1 base, with 12 bases left in between. The V gene's germline CDR1 is SEHNR and CDR2 FQNEAQ (reference sequence). The CDR3 has 15 residues. The DNA for the CDR3 is TGTGCCAGCAGCATCAATGGGGGGGCCAAAAACATTCAGTACTTC. This codes for CASSINGGAKNIQYF. The full variable domain, completed using reference TRBV7-9 and TRBJ2-4, is DTGVSQNPRHKITKRGQNVTFRCDPISEHNRLYWYRQTLGQGPEFLTYFQNEAQLEKSRLLSDRFSAERPKGSFSTLEIQRTEQGDSAMYLCASSINGGAKNIQYFGAGTRLSVL.

The genes are TRBV12-5 and TRBJ2-1; no clear D gene. This CDR3 comprises 10 residues. The V gene lost 6 bases and the J gene lost 11 bases, with 8 bases spanning the gap. CDR1 and CDR2 from the germline V gene are LGHNT and FRNRAP. The CDR3 reads CASGPSKQFF. The DNA for the CDR3 is TGTGCTAGTGGCCCGTCAAAGCAGTTCTTC. Complete variable domain (other parts from reference TRBV12-5 and TRBJ2-1): DARVTQTPRHKVTEMGQEVTMRCQPILGHNTVFWYRQTMMQGLELLAYFRNRAPLDDSGMPKDRFSAEMPDATLATLKIQPSEPRDSAVYFCASGPSKQFFGPGTRLTVL.

This rearrangement joins TRBV11-2 to TRBJ1-3, with D maybe TRBD1 (5 bases). CDR3 size: 15 residues. V shed 0 bases and J shed 2 bases, with 8 bases lying between them. Germline V gene data show CDR1 as SGHAT and CDR2 as FQNNGV. The CDR3 spells CASSLEAGTGNTIYF. The CDR3, as DNA: TGTGCCAGCAGCTTAGAGGCAGGGACTGGAAACACCATATATTTT. Looking up the rest from reference TRBV11-2 and TRBJ1-3 gives the full variable domain: EAGVAQSPRYKIIEKRQSVAFWCNPISGHATLYWYQQILGQGPKLLIQFQNNGVVDDSQLPKDRFSAERLKGVDSTLKIQPAKLEDSAVYLCASSLEAGTGNTIYFGEGSWLTVV.

The rearrangement links TRBV19 to TRBJ2-3; D unclear. The germline gives CDR1 LNHDA, CDR2 SQIVND (reference sequence). Trimming stripped 10 bases from V and 0 bases from J, with 11 bases between. The CDR3 totals 13 residues. The CDR3 sequence: CATATSSTDTQYF. CDR3 sequence (DNA): TGTGCCACCGCGACCTCCAGCACAGATACGCAGTATTTT.

The chain recombines TRBV4-1 with TRBJ2-2; a possible D gene is TRBD1 (5 bases). The CDR3 extends over 16 amino acids. V shed 1 base and J shed 0 bases, with 9 bases lying between them. The germline V gene has CDR1 MGHRA and CDR2 YSYEKL. CDR3 loop: CASSQVPGTNTGELFF. DNA of the CDR3: TGCGCCAGCAGCCAAGTTCCAGGGACGAACACCGGGGAGCTGTTTTTT.

V is TRBV24-1 and J is TRBJ2-3; D is unresolved. V was shortened by 4 bases and J by 2 bases, with 6 bases between the two germline ends. Germline CDR1 is KGHDR and CDR2 is SFDVKD. The CDR3 is made up of 13 amino acids. CDR3 bases: TGTGCCACCAGTGAGGGGATCACAGATACGCAGTATTTT. Translating it yields CATSEGITDTQYF.

This chain's CDR3 is CASSPGQGLPQHF. The CDR3 nucleotides are TGCGCCAGCAGTCCGGGACAGGGTCTGCCCCAGCATTTT. The chain combines TRBV10-2 with TRBJ1-5; TRBD1 agrees at 9 bases. The germline V gene has CDR1 WSHSY and CDR2 SAAADI. The CDR3 spans 13 residues. Unmatched junction bases numbered 5, after V lost 5 bases and J lost 9 bases.

The sample holds one count of this clone. This rearrangement joins TRBV6-5 to TRBJ2-7; D perhaps matches TRBD2 (6 bases). This CDR3 has 12 residues. The germline gives CDR1 MNHEY, CDR2 SVGAGI. V was clipped by 8 bases and J by 6 bases, with 14 bases between them. The chain's CDR3 is CASLKPGGEQYV. CDR3 sequence (DNA): TGTGCCAGCCTTAAGCCCGGGGGCGAGCAGTACGTC.

The chain couples TRBV10-3 to TRBJ1-2; 9 positions agree with TRBD1. The CDR3 loop spans 16 amino acids. V shed 4 bases, J shed 8 bases, and the junction held 14 bases outside the gene matches. Per germline, CDR1 ENHRY and CDR2 SYGVKD. The CDR3 DNA sequence: TGTGCCATCAGTGTTCTCCGGGACAGGGTTGTGTGGGGCTACACCTTC. It is translated as CAISVLRDRVVWGYTF.

The chain carries TRBV2 and TRBJ1-1; TRBD1 might be the D (5 bases). V lost 5 bases to trimming and J lost 5 bases, with 15 bases between them. This CDR3 comprises 14 residues. Per the germline V gene, CDR1 is SNHLY and CDR2 is FYNNEI. CDR3 sequence: CASSNGTSGTEAFF. The CDR3 bases are TGTGCCAGCAGTAACGGGACCTCGGGGACTGAAGCTTTCTTT.

The chain is built from TRBV25-1 and TRBJ2-3, with TRBD1 matching 9 bases. V dropped 7 bases and J dropped 3; count of bases not matched to a gene: 5. The CDR3 has 14 amino acids. Germline loops: CDR1 MGHDK, CDR2 SYGVNS. CDR3 DNA sequence: TGTGCCAGCACCGGGACAGGGTTTACAGATACGCAGTATTTT. Encoded protein: CASTGTGFTDTQYF.

The chain couples TRBV7-3 to TRBJ2-3; a possible D gene is TRBD2 (6 bases). CDR3 size: 15 residues. CDR1 and CDR2 (germline): SGHTA, FQGTGA. Between the trimmed V and J ends, which lost 3 bases and 2 bases, there was a span of 12 bases. CDR3 protein: CASSFRRGHTDTQYF. The CDR3 region has the DNA TGTGCCAGCAGCTTCCGGCGGGGCCACACAGATACGCAGTATTTT.

This clone was detected only once. The CDR3 loop reads CASSLGDKNTEAFF. The CDR3 coding sequence is TGCGCCAGCAGCTTGGGTGACAAGAACACTGAAGCTTTCTTT. The chain couples TRBV5-1 to TRBJ1-1; D gene unclear. CDR3 size: 14 residues. Trimming stripped 0 bases from V and 1 base from J, with 7 bases between. The germline gives CDR1 SGHRS, CDR2 YFSETQ. The full variable domain, with the rest looked up from reference TRBV5-1 and TRBJ1-1, is KAGVTQTPRYLIKTRGQQVTLSCSPISGHRSVSWYQQTPGQGLQFLFEYFSETQRNKGNFPGRFSGRQFSNSRSEMNVSTLELGDSALYLCASSLGDKNTEAFFGQGTRLTVV.

This clone was seen just once. The V and J genes are TRBV12-5 and TRBJ1-5; D unresolved. The germline V gene has CDR1 LGHNT and CDR2 FRNRAP. V was cut by 3 bases and J by 0 bases, with 6 bases left in between. The CDR3 covers 14 residues. CDR3 nucleotides: TGTGCTAGTGGTTTTGGCTTTAGCAATCAGCCCCAGCATTTT. It encodes CASGFGFSNQPQHF.

CDR3: CASSTTGKPYEQYV. CDR3 coding DNA: TGTGCCAGCAGTACAACAGGGAAACCCTACGAGCAGTACGTC. This chain connects TRBV27 to TRBJ2-7; possible D gene TRBD1, 6 bases. V lost 5 bases to trimming and J lost 2 bases, with 13 bases between them. The CDR3 sequence is 14 residues long. From germline, CDR1 is MNHEY and CDR2 SMNVEV (reference sequence).

The J gene is TRBJ1-1, the V gene TRBV7-6, with no clear D. The CDR3 covers 13 residues. Germline-derived CDR1 and CDR2 are SGHVS and FNYEAQ. The germline V and J ends were trimmed by 1 base and 1 base, with 4 bases remaining between them. The CDR3 is CASSLGTNTEAFF. CDR3 DNA: TGTGCCAGCAGCTTAGGGACGAACACTGAAGCTTTCTTT.

V usage is TRBV6-6 and J usage is TRBJ2-7, with TRBD1 matching 8 bases. The CDR3 is made up of 15 amino acids. The germline gives CDR1 MNHNY, CDR2 SVGAGI (reference sequence). Trimming removed 6 bases from V and 4 bases from J; junction bases left unmatched: 11. The CDR3 DNA sequence: TGTGCCAGCAGGTGGGGACAGGTGGGGGAGTACGAGCAGTACTTC. Translating gives CASRWGQVGEYEQYF.

The chain carries TRBV19 and TRBJ1-4; D not resolved. The germline gives CDR1 LNHDA, CDR2 SQIVND (reference sequence). The CDR3 is made up of 15 amino acids. V dropped 3 bases and J dropped 5 bases, with 13 bases sitting between them. The CDR3 DNA reads TGTGCCAGTAGTATTGGTCCCGCGGTCAATGAAAAACTGTTTTTT. The encoded protein is CASSIGPAVNEKLFF.

For the CDR3, the DNA is TGTGCCATCAGTGAGGCAACACCGAGAACCGGGGAGCTGTTTTTT. This gives the protein CAISEATPRTGELFF. The V call is TRBV10-3, the J call TRBJ2-2; D gene ambiguous. The CDR3 is 15 residues long. The germline CDR1 and CDR2 sequences are ENHRY and SYGVKD. Between the trimmed V and J ends, which lost 2 bases and 5 bases, there was a span of 12 bases.